This TCR beta chain was retrieved from a study of T cells after yellow fever vaccination (dated by TCRdb to the late 2010s). As for the study more broadly: Libraries from fractions with low cell numbers were prepared with the SMART-Seq v4 Ultra Low Input RNA kit. Bulk PBMC replicates and cell subsets were isolated from blood drawn at multiple timepoints before and after both primary and secondary immunization. To track T-cell clones before and after primary and booster YFV17D yellow fever vaccination, bulk TCR alpha and beta repertoires were sequenced longitudinally. Two healthy male donors, one aged 18 to 29 and one aged 30 to 40 years, were included in the cohort.

The run used an Illumina NovaSeq 6000. Synthesis of TCR cDNA relied on 5'RACE template switching, a step that introduced a universal primer site along with unique molecular identifiers. Priming of cDNA synthesis was performed from both the TCR alpha and TCR beta constant segments. Libraries were amplified in two PCR steps, with sample barcodes and sequencing adapters added in the second step. Sequencing of the libraries was done on either Illumina HiSeq 2500 (2x100 bp) or NovaSeq (2x150 bp). The authors' analysis ran thus. Reads were demultiplexed and collapsed into UMI consensus sequences with MIGEC, and V(D)J alignment was performed with MiXCR. Clonotypes responding to the vaccine were identified with edgeR on replicate PBMC samples, with the criteria of FDR below 0.01 and a log2 fold change above 5 up to day 15. CD4 or CD8 identity was assigned to each bulk clonotype according to whether the clonotype was present at higher abundance in the sequenced CD4 repertoire or the sequenced CD8 repertoire. TCRdb took the public reads, trimmed them with fastp at Q25, ran MiXCR for clone calling and kept in-frame beta chains. Rows matching on CDR3 protein sequence are summarized as one entry with the most common DNA and genes. TCRdb's processing, not the authors', yielded these V and J calls. This sample gives fewer than 350,000 distinct CDR3 sequences in total; roughly 4% of them show up just once. Together, the top ten hold roughly a quarter of the sample.

This clonotype occurred a few times. Which antigen it targets is not known. The record has no base qualities; no much larger clone is one base away. From a lookup of the germline V gene, CDR1 and CDR2 are MNHNS and SASEGT. The CDR3 covers 13 residues, taking in both the cysteine and the phenylalanine. Of all the DNA, just the CDR3 is kept, 39 bases in frame from base 1. The germline ends are 13 bases apart after V is trimmed by 2 bases and J by 11 bases. Per the publication, the treatment or condition label means: live attenuated yellow fever vaccine strain. At each blood-draw timepoint, two biological replicates of bulk PBMCs were collected. A standard Ficoll-Paque protocol was used to isolate PBMCs from peripheral blood. TriZol was used to extract RNA from bulk PBMCs, CD4 and CD8 fractions, and dextramer-positive and dextramer-negative fractions. Study-wide findings and limitations: A small share of clonotypes occurred in both CD4 and CD8 compartments, likely arising from convergent recombination. Computational filtering was required because FACS-sorted repertoires could contain abundant contaminating clonotypes from the bulk population. Most clones expanded after primary vaccination (about 95% of CD4 and about 85% of CD8) were re-detected after the booster, suggesting that broad memory maintenance occurred. Because only two donors were included in the study, the extent to which the findings can be generalized is limited. Compared with the primary T-cell response, the secondary T-cell response was faster but weaker, reaching its peak on day 5 rather than on day 15.

The specimen comprised PBMCs, sampled on the day of the yellow fever booster vaccination. The chain is made from TRBV6-1 and TRBJ1-5; no D gene is confidently identified. This TCR derives from a man aged 18 to 29 who received the YFV17D yellow fever vaccine. The CDR3 is CASSEYGFVAQHF. The nucleotides read TGTGCCAGCAGTGAATACGGATTTGTAGCCCAGCATTTT.